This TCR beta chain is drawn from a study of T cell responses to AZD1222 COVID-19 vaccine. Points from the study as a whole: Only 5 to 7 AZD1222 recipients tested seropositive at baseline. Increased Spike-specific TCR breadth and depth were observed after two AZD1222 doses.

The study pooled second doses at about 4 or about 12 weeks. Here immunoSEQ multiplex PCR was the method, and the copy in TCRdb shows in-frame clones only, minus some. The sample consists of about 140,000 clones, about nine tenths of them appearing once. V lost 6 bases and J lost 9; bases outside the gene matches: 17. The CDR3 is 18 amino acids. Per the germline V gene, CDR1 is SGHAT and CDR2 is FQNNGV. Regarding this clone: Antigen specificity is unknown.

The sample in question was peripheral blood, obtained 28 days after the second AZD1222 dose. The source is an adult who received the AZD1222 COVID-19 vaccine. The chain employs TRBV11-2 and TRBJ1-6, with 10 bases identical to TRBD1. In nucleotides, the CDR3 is TGTGCCAGCAGAGCTGGGACAGGGGCACTATCGCTAAGTTCACCCCTCCACTTT. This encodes CASRAGTGALSLSSPLHF.